A selection of T cell receptor beta chains follows, all from one sample in a study of T-cell reconstitution after alpha-beta-depleted transplantation in children. TCRdb used MiXCR to reprocess the PCR reads, holding one entry per CDR3 protein. The repertoire includes around 370,000 distinct CDR3 sequences, under 13% of them detected once, and less than 2.5% sits in the top ten. This sample comprised PBMCs from the stem cell graft donor, obtained from the stem cell graft. These receptors all stem from a human donor who donated a stem cell graft to a child with acute lymphoblastic leukemia. Each CDR3 is given with its conserved first and last residue. D genes are given only for firm matches. Clone sizes are given selectively: once, few, many, or a class where the clone is expanded.

v_call: TRBV29-1; clone_size: few; d_call: -; j_call: TRBJ1-1; cdr3_nt: TGCAGCGAAGCTACCCCGGACAGCATGAACACTGAAGCTTTCTTT; cdr3_aa: CSEATPDSMNTEAFF
v_call: TRBV6-2/TRBV6-3; clone_size: -; d_call: -; j_call: TRBJ2-2; cdr3_nt: TGTGCCAGCAGTTACGATCCCGGGGAGCTGTTTTTT; cdr3_aa: CASSYDPGELFF
v_call: TRBV11-1; clone_size: -; d_call: TRBD1; j_call: TRBJ1-4; cdr3_nt: TGTGCCAGCAGCCCCCCCCCCCGGGACAGGGACGGTGGGCTTGAAAAACTGTTTTTT; cdr3_aa: CASSPPPRDRDGGLEKLFF
v_call: TRBV20-1; clone_size: many; d_call: TRBD2; j_call: TRBJ2-7; cdr3_nt: TGCAGTGCTAGGGGGACTAGCGGGAGAATCAACGAGCAGTACTTC; cdr3_aa: CSARGTSGRINEQYF
v_call: TRBV5-1; clone_size: few; d_call: TRBD1; j_call: TRBJ2-7; cdr3_nt: TGCGCCAGCAGCTTGCGTGGACAGGGCGCAGGGTCGGGCTACGAGCAGTACTTC; cdr3_aa: CASSLRGQGAGSGYEQYF
v_call: TRBV4-2; clone_size: -; d_call: TRBD2; j_call: TRBJ2-1; cdr3_nt: TGTGCCATGAGCCCCGGGGGGGGCAACCCGTACAATGAGCAGTTCTTC; cdr3_aa: CAMSPGGGNPYNEQFF
v_call: TRBV20-1; clone_size: few; d_call: TRBD1; j_call: TRBJ2-7; cdr3_nt: TGCAGTGCTAAGCTAATCCGGGACAGTCGCCACGAGCAGTACTTC; cdr3_aa: CSAKLIRDSRHEQYF
v_call: TRBV4-2; clone_size: -; d_call: -; j_call: TRBJ2-3; cdr3_nt: TGTGCCAGCAGCCACGAGGGCCCATCGGGGGATACGCAGTATTTT; cdr3_aa: CASSHEGPSGDTQYF
v_call: TRBV7-3; clone_size: -; d_call: TRBD1; j_call: TRBJ2-5; cdr3_nt: TGTGCCAGCAGCAGGACAGGGGAAGGAGAGACCCAGTACTTC; cdr3_aa: CASSRTGEGETQYF
v_call: TRBV28; clone_size: few; d_call: TRBD1; j_call: TRBJ2-3; cdr3_nt: TGTGCCAGCAGTGCCCTTGGACAGGGTGACACAGATACGCAGTATTTT; cdr3_aa: CASSALGQGDTDTQYF
v_call: TRBV20-1; clone_size: -; d_call: -; j_call: TRBJ2-5; cdr3_nt: TGCAGTGCTAGAGATCTGGGAGGATCGGAGACCCAGTACTTC; cdr3_aa: CSARDLGGSETQYF